This TCR beta chain derives from a study of blood T cell repertoires in COVID-19 (dated by TCRdb to about 2020). For the study in its entirety: Collaborator samples came from the United States, Italy and Spain and covered acute and convalescent phases of COVID-19. The repertoires were made available in a free public database intended to serve as a resource for research on the immune response to SARS-CoV-2. The material from the prospective study consisted of cDNA or gDNA derived from T cells, B-cell-depleted T cells, or PBMCs. Nearly every sample came with metadata listing a de-identified subject ID, COVID-19 status, age in years and sex. Subjects who had been exposed to COVID-19, were actively infected with it, or had recovered from it provided the deeply sampled blood TCRbeta repertoires that made up the dataset. Samples were obtained from the ongoing ImmuneRACE study (first 160 participants) and from about 1,300 subjects provided by 6 global collaborators. Where HLA class I and class II types were available, the types were taken from metadata supplied by the sample provider, not from assay-based typing.

Worth noting for this clone: No antigen is known for it. No base qualities exist here, and no much larger clone lies one base off it.

The immunoSEQ Assay, a bias-controlled multiplex PCR, was used to amplify TCRbeta CDR3 regions from genomic DNA. In the authors' own workflow: Nucleated cell counts per sample were estimated from amplification of reference gene primers within the assay. To quantify the absolute abundance of each unique TCRbeta CDR3 rearrangement, sequence reads were collapsed and filtered. For each sample, productive Simpson clonality was calculated as the square root of Simpson's diversity index across productive rearrangements. What TCRdb holds here is the immuneACCESS table cut down to in-frame rearrangements. Part of the clones is not present; checked against another copy, under half of the missing clones reflect an unresolved V gene, and the others are unexplained. The DNA was the basis for D and trimming; V, J and clone size are from that table. In all, the sample holds 220,000 or so clones, and approximately 84% of those were seen once. 2% to 2.5% of the sample belongs to the ten largest clones.

The germline V end is reduced by 3 bases and the J end by 7 bases; junction bases left unmatched: 6. CDR1 and CDR2 (GTSNPN, SVGIG) derive from the germline V gene (reference sequence). The CDR3, cysteine through phenylalanine, is 12 amino acids long. Only the CDR3 region is kept as DNA, spanning 36 bases read in frame from base 1. The collaborating institutions used their own protocols to collect whole blood in K2EDTA tubes. For TCRbeta analysis, collaborator samples were shipped as frozen whole blood, as isolated PBMCs, or as DNA extracted from either sample type. On the study overall, not on this receptor specifically: Clinical and demographic metadata were provided uncurated, with the amount varying by source and participant.

The V and J segments used are TRBV30 and TRBJ2-7, and 7 bases in between align with TRBD1. The TCR was taken from a woman aged 55-69 years with acute or convalescent COVID-19. The sequencing input was peripheral blood. The encoded CDR3 is CAWRRQGGEQYF. The sequenced DNA: TGTGCCTGGAGGAGACAGGGCGGGGAGCAGTACTTC.